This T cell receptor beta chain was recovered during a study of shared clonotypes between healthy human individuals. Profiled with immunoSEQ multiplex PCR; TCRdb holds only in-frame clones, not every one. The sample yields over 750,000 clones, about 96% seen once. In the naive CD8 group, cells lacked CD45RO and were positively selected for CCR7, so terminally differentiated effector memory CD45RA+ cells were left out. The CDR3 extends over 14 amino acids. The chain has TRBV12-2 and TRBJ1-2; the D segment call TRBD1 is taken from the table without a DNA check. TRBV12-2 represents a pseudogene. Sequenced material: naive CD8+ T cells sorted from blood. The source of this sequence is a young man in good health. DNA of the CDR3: TGTGCAAGTCGCTGGAATTACAGGGTAGGTGGCTACACCTTC. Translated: CASRWNYRVGGYTF.